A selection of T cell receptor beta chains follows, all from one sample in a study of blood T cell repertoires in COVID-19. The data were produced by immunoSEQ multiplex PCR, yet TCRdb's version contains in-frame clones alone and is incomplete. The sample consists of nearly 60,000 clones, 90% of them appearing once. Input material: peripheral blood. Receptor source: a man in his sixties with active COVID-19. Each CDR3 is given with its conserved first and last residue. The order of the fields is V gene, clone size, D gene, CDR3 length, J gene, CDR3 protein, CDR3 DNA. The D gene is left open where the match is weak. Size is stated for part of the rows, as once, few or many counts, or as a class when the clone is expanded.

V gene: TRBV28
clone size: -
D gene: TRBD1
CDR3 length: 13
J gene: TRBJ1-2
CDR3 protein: CASSFQDRAGYTF
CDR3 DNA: TGTGCCAGCAGTTTCCAAGACAGGGCTGGCTACACCTTC

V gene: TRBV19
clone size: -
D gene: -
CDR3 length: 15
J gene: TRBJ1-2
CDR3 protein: CASRARTGFGNGYTF
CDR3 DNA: TGTGCCAGTAGGGCCAGAACAGGGTTTGGCAATGGCTACACCTTC

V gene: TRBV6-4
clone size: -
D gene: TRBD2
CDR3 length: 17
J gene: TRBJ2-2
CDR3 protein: CASSRSSGGMNTGELFF
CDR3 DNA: TGTGCCAGCAGTCGGTCTAGCGGGGGGATGAACACCGGGGAGCTGTTTTTT

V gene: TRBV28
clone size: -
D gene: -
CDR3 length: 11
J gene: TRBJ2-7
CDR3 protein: CASSLVNEQYF
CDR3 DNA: TGTGCCAGCAGTTTAGTTAACGAGCAGTACTTC

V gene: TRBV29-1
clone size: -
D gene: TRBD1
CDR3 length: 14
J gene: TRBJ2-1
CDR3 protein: CSVVGDRGYNEQFF
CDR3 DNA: TGCAGCGTTGTTGGGGACAGGGGCTACAATGAGCAGTTCTTC

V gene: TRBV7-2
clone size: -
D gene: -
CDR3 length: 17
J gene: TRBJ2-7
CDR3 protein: CASSHTPGWGEVYEQYF
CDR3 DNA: TGTGCCAGCAGCCATACCCCGGGGTGGGGGGAGGTCTACGAGCAGTACTTC

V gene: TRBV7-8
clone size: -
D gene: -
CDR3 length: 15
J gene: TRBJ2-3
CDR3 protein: CASSLDGASTDTQYF
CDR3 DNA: TGTGCCAGCAGCTTAGACGGAGCCAGCACAGATACGCAGTATTTT

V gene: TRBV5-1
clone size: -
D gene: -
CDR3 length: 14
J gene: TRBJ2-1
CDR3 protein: CASSLDGGDNEQFF
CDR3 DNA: TGCGCCAGCAGCTTGGACGGGGGTGACAATGAGCAGTTCTTC

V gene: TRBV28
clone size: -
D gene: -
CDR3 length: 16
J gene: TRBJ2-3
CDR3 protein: CATEGRDATSTDTQYF
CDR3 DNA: TGTGCCACGGAGGGCAGGGATGCGACTAGCACAGATACGCAGTATTTT

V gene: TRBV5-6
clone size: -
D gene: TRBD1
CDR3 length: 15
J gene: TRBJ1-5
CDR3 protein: CASSQQGANNQPQHF
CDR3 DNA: TGTGCCAGCAGCCAGCAGGGGGCTAACAATCAGCCCCAGCATTTT

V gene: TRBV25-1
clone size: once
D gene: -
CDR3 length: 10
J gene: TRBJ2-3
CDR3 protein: CASSEWLSNF
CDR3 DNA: TGTGCCAGCAGTGAATGGCTTTCGAATTTT

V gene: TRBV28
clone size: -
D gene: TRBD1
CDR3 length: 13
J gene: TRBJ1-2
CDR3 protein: CASRDRGFYGYTF
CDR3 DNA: TGTGCCAGCCGGGACAGGGGATTCTATGGCTACACCTTC

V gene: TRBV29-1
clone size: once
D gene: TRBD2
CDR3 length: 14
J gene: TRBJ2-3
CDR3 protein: CSVSIAGEWDTQYF
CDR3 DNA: TGCAGCGTTAGTATAGCGGGAGAATGGGATACGCAGTATTTT

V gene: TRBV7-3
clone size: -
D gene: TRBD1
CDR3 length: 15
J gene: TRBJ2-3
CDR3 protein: CASSLGTGSTDTQYF
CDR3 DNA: TGTGCCAGCAGCCTGGGGACAGGTAGCACAGATACGCAGTATTTT

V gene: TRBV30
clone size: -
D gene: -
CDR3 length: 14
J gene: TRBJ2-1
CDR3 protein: CALERSAAHNEQFF
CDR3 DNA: TGTGCATTGGAGAGGTCAGCGGCTCACAATGAGCAGTTCTTC

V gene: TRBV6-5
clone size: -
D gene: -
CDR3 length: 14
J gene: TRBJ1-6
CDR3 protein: CASRDSSYNSPLHF
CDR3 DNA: TGTGCCAGCAGGGACAGTTCCTATAATTCACCCCTCCACTTT

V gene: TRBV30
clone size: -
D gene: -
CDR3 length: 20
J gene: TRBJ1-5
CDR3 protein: CAWSSRRSDPRHLSNQPQHF
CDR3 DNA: TGTGCCTGGAGTAGTCGGAGGTCGGACCCACGACATTTGAGCAATCAGCCCCAGCATTTT

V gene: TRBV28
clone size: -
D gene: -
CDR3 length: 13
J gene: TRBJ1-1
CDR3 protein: CASGDRSNTEAFF
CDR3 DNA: TGTGCCAGCGGTGATCGGAGCAACACTGAAGCTTTCTTT

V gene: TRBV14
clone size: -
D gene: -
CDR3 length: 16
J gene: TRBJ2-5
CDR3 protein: CASSQVRVGYQETQYF
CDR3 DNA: TGTGCCAGCAGCCAAGTGCGGGTTGGGTACCAAGAGACCCAGTACTTC

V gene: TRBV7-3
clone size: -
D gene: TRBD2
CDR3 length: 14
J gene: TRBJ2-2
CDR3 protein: CASSRTSKDGELFF
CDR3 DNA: TGTGCCAGCAGCCGGACTAGCAAGGACGGGGAGCTGTTTTTT

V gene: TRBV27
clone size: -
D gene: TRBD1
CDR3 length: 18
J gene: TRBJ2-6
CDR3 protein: CASSPPKTGLSGANVLTF
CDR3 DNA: TGTGCCAGCAGTCCCCCAAAGACAGGGCTCTCTGGGGCCAACGTCCTGACTTTC

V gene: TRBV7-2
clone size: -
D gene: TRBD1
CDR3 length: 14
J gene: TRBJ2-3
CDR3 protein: CASSFDRGTDTQYF
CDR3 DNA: TGTGCCAGCAGCTTCGACAGGGGGACAGATACGCAGTATTTT

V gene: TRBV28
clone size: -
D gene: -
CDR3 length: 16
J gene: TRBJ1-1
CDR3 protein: CASSLPPDTVNTEAFF
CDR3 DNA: TGTGCCAGCAGTTTACCCCCGGACACAGTGAACACTGAAGCTTTCTTT

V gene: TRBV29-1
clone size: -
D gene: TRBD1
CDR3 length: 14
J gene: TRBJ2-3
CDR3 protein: CSVVPRTGTDTQYF
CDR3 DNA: TGCAGCGTTGTCCCAAGGACAGGGACAGATACGCAGTATTTT

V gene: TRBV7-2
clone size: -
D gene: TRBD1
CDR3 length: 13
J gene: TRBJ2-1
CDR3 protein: CARKAGGGNEQFF
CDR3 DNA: TGTGCCAGGAAAGCAGGGGGCGGGAATGAGCAGTTCTTC

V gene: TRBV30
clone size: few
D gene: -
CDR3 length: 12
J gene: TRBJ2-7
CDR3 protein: CAWSPESKKQYF
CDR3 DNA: TGTGCCTGGAGTCCTGAGAGTAAGAAGCAGTACTTC

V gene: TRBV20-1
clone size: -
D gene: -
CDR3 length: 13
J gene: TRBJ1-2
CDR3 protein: CSASRGTDYGYTF
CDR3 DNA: TGCAGTGCTAGTCGCGGGACGGACTATGGCTACACCTTC

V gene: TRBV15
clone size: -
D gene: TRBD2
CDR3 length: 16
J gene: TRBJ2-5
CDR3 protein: CATSTDLGLARGTQYF
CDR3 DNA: TGTGCCACCAGCACGGATCTCGGACTAGCGCGGGGGACCCAGTACTTC

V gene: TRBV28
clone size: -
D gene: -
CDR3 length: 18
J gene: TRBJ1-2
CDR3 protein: CASSTRAGALFTHYGYTF
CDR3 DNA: TGTGCCAGCAGTACGAGGGCGGGGGCACTTTTTACCCACTATGGCTACACCTTC

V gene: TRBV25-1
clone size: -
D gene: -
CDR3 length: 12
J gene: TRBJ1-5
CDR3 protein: CASSAGNQPQHF
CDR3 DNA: TGTGCCAGCAGCGCGGGCAATCAGCCCCAGCATTTT

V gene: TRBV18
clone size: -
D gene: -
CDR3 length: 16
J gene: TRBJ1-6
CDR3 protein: CASSPLDRGADSPLHF
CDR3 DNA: TGTGCCAGCTCACCTCTCGATCGGGGGGCTGATTCACCCCTCCACTTT

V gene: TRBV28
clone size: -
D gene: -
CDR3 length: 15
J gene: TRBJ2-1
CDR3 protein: CASRAWGASYNEQFF
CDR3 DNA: TGTGCCAGCAGAGCTTGGGGCGCGTCCTACAATGAGCAGTTCTTC

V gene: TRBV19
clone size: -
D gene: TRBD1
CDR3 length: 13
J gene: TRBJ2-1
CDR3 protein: CASSGTGINVGFF
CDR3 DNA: TGTGCCAGTAGTGGGACAGGGATAAATGTTGGGTTCTTC

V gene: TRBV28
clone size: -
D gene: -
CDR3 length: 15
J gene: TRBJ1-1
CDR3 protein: CASSPFSPRNTEAFF
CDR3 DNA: TGTGCCAGCAGTCCCTTTTCCCCCCGGAACACTGAAGCTTTCTTT

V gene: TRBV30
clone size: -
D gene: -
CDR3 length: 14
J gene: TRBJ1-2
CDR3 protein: CAWTREGGYGGYTF
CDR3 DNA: TGTGCCTGGACAAGGGAAGGGGGATATGGGGGCTACACCTTC

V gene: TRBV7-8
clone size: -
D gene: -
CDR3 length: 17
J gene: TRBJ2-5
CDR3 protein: CASSFFSTGSRQETQYF
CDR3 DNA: TGTGCCAGCAGCTTTTTTTCCACCGGGAGCCGGCAAGAGACCCAGTACTTC

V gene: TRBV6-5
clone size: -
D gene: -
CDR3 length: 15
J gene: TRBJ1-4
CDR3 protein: CASRRQLTTNEKLFF
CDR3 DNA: TGTGCCAGCAGGAGACAGCTAACAACTAATGAAAAACTGTTTTTT

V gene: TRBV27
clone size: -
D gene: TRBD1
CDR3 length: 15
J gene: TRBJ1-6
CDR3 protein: CASSLSGGGNSPLHF
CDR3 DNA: TGTGCCAGCAGTTTATCAGGAGGGGGCAATTCACCCCTCCACTTT

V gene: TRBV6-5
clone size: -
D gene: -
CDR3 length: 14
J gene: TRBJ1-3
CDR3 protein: CASSPVPSGNTIYF
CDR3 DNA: TGTGCCAGCAGCCCAGTCCCCTCTGGAAACACCATATATTTT

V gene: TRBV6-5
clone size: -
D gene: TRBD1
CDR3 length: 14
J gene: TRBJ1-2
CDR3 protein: CASSLGQGLRGYTF
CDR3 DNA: TGTGCCAGCAGTCTCGGACAGGGTTTAAGAGGCTACACCTTC

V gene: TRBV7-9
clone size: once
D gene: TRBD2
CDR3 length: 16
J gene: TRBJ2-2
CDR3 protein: CASSLVAGVNTGELFF
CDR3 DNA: TGTGCCAGCAGCTTAGTAGCGGGGGTGAACACCGGGGAGCTGTTTTTT

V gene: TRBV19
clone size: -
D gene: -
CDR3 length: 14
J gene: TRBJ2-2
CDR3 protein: CASSIGPHTGELFF
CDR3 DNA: TGTGCCAGTAGTATTGGGCCTCACACCGGGGAGCTGTTTTTT

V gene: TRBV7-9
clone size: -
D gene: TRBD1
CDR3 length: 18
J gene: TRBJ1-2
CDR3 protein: CASSSQGAGLRPNYGYTF
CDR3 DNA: TGTGCCAGCAGCTCCCAGGGGGCCGGCTTACGGCCAAACTATGGCTACACCTTC

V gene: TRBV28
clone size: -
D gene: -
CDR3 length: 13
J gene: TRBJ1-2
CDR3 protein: CASSLTGNYGYTF
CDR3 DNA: TGTGCCAGCAGTCTAACAGGGAACTATGGCTACACCTTC

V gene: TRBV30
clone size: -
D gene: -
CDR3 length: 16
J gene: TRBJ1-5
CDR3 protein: CAWSEFAGVANQPQHF
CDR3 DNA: TGTGCCTGGAGTGAATTTGCAGGGGTGGCCAATCAGCCCCAGCATTTT

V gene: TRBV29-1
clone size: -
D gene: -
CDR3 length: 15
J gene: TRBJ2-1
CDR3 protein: CSVPTGSISYNEQFF
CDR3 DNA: TGCAGCGTGCCCACCGGGTCTATTTCCTACAATGAGCAGTTCTTC

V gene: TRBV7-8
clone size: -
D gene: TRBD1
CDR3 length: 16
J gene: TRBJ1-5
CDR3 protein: CASSDREPYSNQPQHF
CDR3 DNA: TGTGCCAGCAGCGACAGGGAACCCTATAGCAATCAGCCCCAGCATTTT

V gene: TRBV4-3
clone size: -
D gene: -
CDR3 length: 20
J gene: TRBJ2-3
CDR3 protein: CASSQDFFSGGASPTDTQYF
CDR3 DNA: TGCGCCAGCAGCCAAGATTTTTTCTCCGGCGGGGCATCCCCCACCGATACGCAGTATTTT

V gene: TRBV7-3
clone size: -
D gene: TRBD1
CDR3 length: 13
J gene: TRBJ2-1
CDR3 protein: CASSWTGDNEQFF
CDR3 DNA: TGTGCCAGCAGCTGGACAGGGGACAATGAGCAGTTCTTC

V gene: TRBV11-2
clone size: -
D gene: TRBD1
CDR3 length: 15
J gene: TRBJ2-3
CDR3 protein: CASSSRGQGGDTQYF
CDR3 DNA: TGTGCCAGCAGCTCCCGGGGACAGGGGGGGGATACGCAGTATTTT

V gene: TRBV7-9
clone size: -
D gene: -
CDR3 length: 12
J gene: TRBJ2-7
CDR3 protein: CASSFSSREQYF
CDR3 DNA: TGTGCCAGCAGCTTTTCGAGCCGCGAGCAGTACTTC

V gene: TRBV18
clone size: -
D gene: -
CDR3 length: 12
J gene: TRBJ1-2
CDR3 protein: CASSPGSGGYTF
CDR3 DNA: TGTGCCAGCTCACCAGGGTCAGGGGGCTACACCTTC